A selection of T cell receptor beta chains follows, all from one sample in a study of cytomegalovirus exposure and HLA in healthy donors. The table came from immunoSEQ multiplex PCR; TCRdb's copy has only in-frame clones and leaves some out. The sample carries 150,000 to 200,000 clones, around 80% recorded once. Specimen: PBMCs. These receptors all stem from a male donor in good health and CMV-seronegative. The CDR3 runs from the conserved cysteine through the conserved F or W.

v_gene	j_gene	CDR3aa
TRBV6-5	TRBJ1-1	CATRDSVTEAFF
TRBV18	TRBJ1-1	CASSPTRMNTEAFF
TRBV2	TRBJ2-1	CASKTTYDNEQFF
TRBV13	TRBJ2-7	CASSLQGVLSYEQYF
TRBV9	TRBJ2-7	CASSPGLAGVYEQYF
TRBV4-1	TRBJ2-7	CASSQGIGGTYEQYF
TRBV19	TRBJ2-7	CASTTGDSSYEQYF
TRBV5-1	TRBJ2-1	CASSRTETNPLNEQFF
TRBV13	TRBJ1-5	CASSRGGGLVPPQPQHF
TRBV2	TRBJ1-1	CASSGTVNTEAFF
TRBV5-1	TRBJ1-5	CASSLVDSSNQPQHF
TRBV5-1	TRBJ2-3	CASSSGARWRSTDTQYF
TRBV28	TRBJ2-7	CATLPGLAGYEQYF
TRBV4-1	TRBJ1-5	CASSPGQSYSNQPQHF
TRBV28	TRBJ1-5	CASSLGGLSNQPQHF
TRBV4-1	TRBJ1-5	CASSQALGSRSQPQHF
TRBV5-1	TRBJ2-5	CASSDPGGGRETQYF
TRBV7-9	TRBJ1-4	CASSSGGRPKLFF
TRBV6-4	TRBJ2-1	CASSDSDSGGAAEQFF
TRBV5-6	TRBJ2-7	CASSPGLFRGLRGYEQYF
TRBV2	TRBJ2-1	CASRRSGTKSYNEQFF
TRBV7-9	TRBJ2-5	CSSSFLHRGQKETQYF
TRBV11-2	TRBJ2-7	CASSLAMDRVHEQYF
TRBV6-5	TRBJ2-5	CASRGLAQETQYF
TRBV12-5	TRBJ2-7	CASGLRGAYEQYF
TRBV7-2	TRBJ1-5	CASSRDRDNQPQHF
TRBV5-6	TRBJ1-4	CASSYKGGPNEKLFF
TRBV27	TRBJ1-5	CASSLRSGDQPQHF
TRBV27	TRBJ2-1	CASMGGYNEQFF
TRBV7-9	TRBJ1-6	CASRPRGDSPLHF
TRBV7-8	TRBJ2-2	CASSGVRRQGNTGELFF
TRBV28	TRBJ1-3	CASSLGRVFGNTIYF
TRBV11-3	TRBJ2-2	CASSLGPNTGELFF
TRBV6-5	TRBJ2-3	CASSPIATLIDTQYF
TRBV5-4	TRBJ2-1	CASSSPGSRQSEQFF
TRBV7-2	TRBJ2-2	CASTPAWSTGELFF
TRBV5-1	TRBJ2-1	CASSSGTSGASYNEQFF
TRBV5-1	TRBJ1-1	CASSRQGPNTEAFF
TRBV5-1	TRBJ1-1	CASSLRFGGGNTEAFF
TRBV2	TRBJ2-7	CASGGTGGLPYEQYF
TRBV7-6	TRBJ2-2	CASTIGTGGEGRELFF
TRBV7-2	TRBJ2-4	CASSLERVGGTKNIQYF
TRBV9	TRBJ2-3	CASSPWTGGADTQYF
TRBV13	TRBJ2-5	CATSPGLHQTQYF
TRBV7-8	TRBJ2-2	CASSRSGGYSGELFF
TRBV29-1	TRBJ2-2	CSVDVRGTTGELFF
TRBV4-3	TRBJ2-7	CASSQGEGFGSEQYF
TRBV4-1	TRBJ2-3	CASSQYPGSTDTQYF
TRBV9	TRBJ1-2	CASSTRTGQSYGYTF
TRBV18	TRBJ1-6	CASSPASYNSPLHF
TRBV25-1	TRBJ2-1	CASSEGTGSYNEQFF
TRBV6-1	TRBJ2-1	CASSPSGTGINEQFF
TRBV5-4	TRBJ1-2	CASSLGLWTGYGYTF
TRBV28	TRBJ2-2	CASSLAGGPVSTGELFF
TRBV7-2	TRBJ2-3	CASSATRDTQYF
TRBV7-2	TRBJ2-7	CASSPWTDYEQYF
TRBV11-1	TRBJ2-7	CASSLDRVSSYEQYF
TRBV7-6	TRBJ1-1	CASSLSGGTEAFF
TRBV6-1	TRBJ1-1	CASSEEIGVVIRNTEAFF
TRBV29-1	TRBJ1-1	CSVVLPTEGNTEAFF